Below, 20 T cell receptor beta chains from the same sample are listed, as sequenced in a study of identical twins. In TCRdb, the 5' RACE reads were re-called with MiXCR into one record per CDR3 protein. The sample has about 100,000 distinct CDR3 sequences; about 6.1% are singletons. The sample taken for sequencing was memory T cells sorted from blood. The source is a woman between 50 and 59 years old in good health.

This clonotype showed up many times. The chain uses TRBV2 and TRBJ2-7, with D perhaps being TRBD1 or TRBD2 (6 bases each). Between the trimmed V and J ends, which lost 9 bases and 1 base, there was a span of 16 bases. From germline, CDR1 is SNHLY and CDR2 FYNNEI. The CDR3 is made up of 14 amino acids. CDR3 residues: CASTRTGTSYEQYF. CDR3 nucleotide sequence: TGTGCCAGTACTCGAACAGGGACTTCCTACGAGCAGTACTTC.

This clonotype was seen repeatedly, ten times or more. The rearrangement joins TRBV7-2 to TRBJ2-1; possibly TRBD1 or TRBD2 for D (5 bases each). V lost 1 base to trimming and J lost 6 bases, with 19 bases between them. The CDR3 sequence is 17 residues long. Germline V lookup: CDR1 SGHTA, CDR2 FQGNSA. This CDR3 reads CASSLVRGTLRVNEQFF. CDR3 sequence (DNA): TGTGCCAGCAGCTTAGTTCGGGGCACCCTCCGAGTCAATGAGCAGTTCTTC. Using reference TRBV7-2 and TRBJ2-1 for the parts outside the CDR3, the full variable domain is GAGVSQSPSNKVTEKGKDVELRCDPISGHTALYWYRQSLGQGLEFLIYFQGNSAPDKSGLPSDRFSAERTGGSVSTLTIQRTQQEDSAVYLCASSLVRGTLRVNEQFFGPGTRLTVL.

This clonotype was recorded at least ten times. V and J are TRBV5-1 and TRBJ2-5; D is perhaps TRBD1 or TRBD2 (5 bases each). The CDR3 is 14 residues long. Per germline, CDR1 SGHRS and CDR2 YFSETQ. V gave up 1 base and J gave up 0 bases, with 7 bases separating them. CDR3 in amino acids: CASSLLGDQETQYF. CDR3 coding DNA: TGCGCCAGCAGCTTGTTGGGGGACCAAGAGACCCAGTACTTC.

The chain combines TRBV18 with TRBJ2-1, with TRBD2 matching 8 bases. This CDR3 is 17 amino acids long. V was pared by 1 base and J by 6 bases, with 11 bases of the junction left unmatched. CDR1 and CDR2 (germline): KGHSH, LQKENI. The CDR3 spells CASSPQMVSGGVNEQFF. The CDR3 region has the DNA TGTGCCAGCTCACCACAGATGGTGTCGGGAGGGGTCAATGAGCAGTTCTTC. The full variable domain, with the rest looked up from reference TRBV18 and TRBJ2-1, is NAGVMQNPRHLVRRRGQEARLRCSPMKGHSHVYWYRQLPEEGLKFMVYLQKENIIDESGMPKERFSAEFPKEGPSILRIQQVVRGDSAAYFCASSPQMVSGGVNEQFFGPGTRLTVL.

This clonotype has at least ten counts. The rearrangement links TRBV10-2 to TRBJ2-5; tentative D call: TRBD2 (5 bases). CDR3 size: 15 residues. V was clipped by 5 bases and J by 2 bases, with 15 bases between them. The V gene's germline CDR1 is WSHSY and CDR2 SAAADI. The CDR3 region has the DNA TGCGCCAGCAGTTCAGGACTTCTGGGGCAAGAGACCCAGTACTTC. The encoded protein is CASSSGLLGQETQYF.

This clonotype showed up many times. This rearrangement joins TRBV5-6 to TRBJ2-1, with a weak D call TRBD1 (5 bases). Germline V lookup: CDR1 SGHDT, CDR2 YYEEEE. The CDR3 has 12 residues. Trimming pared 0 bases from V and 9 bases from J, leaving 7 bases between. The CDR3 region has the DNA TGTGCCAGCAGCTTGGATAGGGGTGAGCAGTTCTTC. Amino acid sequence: CASSLDRGEQFF.

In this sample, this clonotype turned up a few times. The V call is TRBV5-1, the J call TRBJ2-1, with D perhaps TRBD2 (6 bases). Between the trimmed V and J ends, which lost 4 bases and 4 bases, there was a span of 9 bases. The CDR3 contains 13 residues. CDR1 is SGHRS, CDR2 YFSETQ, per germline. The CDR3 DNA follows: TGCGCCAGCAGCACGACTAGATACAATGAGCAGTTCTTC. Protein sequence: CASSTTRYNEQFF. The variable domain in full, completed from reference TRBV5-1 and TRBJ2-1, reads KAGVTQTPRYLIKTRGQQVTLSCSPISGHRSVSWYQQTPGQGLQFLFEYFSETQRNKGNFPGRFSGRQFSNSRSEMNVSTLELGDSALYLCASSTTRYNEQFFGPGTRLTVL.

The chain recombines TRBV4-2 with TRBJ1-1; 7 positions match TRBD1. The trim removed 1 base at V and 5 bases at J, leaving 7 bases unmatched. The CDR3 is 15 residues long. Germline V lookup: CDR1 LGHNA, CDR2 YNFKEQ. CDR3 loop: CASSQVGQGGTEAFF. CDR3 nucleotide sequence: TGTGCCAGCAGCCAAGTTGGCCAGGGGGGGACTGAAGCTTTCTTT.

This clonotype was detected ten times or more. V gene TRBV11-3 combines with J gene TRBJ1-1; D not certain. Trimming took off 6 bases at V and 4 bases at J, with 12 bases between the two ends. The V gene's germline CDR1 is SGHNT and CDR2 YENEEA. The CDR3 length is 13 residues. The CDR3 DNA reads TGTGCCAGCAGTTTGGGCAGTACCACTGAAGCTTTCTTT. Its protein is CASSLGSTTEAFF.

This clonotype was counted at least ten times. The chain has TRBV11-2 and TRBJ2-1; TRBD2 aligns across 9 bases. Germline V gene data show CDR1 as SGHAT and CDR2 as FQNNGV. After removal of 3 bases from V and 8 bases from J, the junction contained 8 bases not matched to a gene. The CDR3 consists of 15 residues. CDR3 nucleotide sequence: TGTGCCAGCAGCTTCCTTGCGGGAGGGCAGGATGAGCAGTTCTTC. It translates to CASSFLAGGQDEQFF. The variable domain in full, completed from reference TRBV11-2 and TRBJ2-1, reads EAGVAQSPRYKIIEKRQSVAFWCNPISGHATLYWYQQILGQGPKLLIQFQNNGVVDDSQLPKDRFSAERLKGVDSTLKIQPAKLEDSAVYLCASSFLAGGQDEQFFGPGTRLTVL.

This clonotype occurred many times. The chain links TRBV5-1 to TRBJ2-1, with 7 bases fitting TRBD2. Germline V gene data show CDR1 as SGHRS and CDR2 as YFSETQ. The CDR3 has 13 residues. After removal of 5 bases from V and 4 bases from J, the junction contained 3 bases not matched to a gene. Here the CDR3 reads CASSAGEYNEQFF. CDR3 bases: TGCGCCAGCAGTGCGGGAGAATACAATGAGCAGTTCTTC.

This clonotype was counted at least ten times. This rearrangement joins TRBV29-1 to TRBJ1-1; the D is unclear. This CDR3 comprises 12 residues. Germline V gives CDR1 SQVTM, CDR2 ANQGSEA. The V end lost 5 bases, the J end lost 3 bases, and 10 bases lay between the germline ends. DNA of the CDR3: TGCAGCGTTTGCGACGGTGACACTGAAGCTTTCTTT. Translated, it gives CSVCDGDTEAFF.

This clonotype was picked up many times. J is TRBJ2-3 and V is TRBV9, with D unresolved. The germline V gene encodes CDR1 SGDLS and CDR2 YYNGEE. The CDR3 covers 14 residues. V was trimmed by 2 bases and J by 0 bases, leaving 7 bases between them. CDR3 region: CASSVGPSTDTQYF. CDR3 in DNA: TGTGCCAGCAGCGTGGGTCCTAGCACAGATACGCAGTATTTT.

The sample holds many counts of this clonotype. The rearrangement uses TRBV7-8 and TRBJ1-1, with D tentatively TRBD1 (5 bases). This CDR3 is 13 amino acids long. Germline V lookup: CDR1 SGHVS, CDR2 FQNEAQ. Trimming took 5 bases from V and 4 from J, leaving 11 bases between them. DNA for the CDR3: TGTGCCAGCAGCGAAGAGGGGTCCACTGAAGCTTTCTTT. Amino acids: CASSEEGSTEAFF.

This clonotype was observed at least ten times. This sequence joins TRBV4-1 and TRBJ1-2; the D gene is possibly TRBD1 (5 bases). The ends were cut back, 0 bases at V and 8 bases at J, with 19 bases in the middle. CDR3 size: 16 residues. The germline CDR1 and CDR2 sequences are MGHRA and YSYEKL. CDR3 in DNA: TGCGCCAGCAGCCAAGATATTGGTAGACAGAACAGCGGCTACACCTTC. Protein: CASSQDIGRQNSGYTF.

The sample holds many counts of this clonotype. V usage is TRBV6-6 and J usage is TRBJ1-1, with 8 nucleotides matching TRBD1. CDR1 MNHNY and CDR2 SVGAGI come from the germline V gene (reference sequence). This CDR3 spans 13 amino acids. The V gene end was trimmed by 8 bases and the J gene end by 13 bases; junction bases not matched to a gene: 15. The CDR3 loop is CASRPGQAFQGFF. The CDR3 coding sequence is TGTGCCAGCCGCCCGGGACAGGCCTTTCAGGGTTTCTTT.

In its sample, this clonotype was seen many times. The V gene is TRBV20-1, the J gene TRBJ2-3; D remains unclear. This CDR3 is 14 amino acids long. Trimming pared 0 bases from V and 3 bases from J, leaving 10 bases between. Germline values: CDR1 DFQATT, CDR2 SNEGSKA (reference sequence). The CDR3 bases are TGCAGTGCTAGAGATGTGAGGAGTACAGATACGCAGTATTTT. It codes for CSARDVRSTDTQYF.

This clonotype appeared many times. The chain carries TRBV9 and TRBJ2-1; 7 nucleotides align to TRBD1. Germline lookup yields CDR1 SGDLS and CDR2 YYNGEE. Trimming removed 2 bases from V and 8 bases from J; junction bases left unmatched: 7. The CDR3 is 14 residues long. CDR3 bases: TGTGCCAGCAGCGTTAGGACAGGTCTGGATGAGCAGTTCTTC. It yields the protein CASSVRTGLDEQFF.

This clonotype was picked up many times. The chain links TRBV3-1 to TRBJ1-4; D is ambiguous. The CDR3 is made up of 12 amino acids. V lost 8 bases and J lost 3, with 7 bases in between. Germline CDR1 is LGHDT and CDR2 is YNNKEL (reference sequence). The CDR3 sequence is CASVGSNEKLFF. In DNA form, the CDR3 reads TGTGCCAGCGTGGGGTCTAATGAAAAACTGTTTTTT.

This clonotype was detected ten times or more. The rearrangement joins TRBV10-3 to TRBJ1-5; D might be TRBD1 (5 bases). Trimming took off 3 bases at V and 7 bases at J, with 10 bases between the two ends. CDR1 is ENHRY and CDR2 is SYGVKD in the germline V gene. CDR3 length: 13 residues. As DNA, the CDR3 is TGTGCCATCAGTGACAGGGTGGACCAGCCCCAGCATTTT. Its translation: CAISDRVDQPQHF.